This T cell receptor (beta chain) derives from a study of molecular identifiers for immune sequencing clone quantification. The V gene lost 4 bases and the J gene lost 4 bases, with 12 bases spanning the gap. The CDR3 sequence is 14 residues long. The germline gives CDR1 MNHEY, CDR2 SVGAGI. This clonotype was found many times. In preparing bulk TCR libraries, previously described methods and listed TCR primers were used. TCRdb recomputed calls from the PCR reads with MiXCR, one row per CDR3 protein. Seen here are approximately 670,000 distinct CDR3 sequences, around 20% observed once, and the top ten hold around 0.86%.

The gene calls are TRBV6-5 and TRBJ2-3, with D uncertain. The specimen sequenced was naive CD8+ T cells from blood, with Jurkat cell RNA spiked in. Stated subset: FACS-sorted CD8+CD4-CCR7+CD45RA+ naive T cells. The source is a human donor in good health. Some libraries in this study had Jurkat cell RNA spiked in. The CDR3 DNA sequence: TGTGCCAGCAGTTTGGGCGGTCACGCAGATACGCAGTATTTT. This encodes CASSLGGHADTQYF.